The 27 T cell receptor beta chains in this list originate from one sample, sequenced in a study of response to subunit inactivated influenza vaccine. Using its own MiXCR run on the RT-PCR reads, TCRdb lists one record per CDR3 protein. The data contain 300,000 to 350,000 distinct CDR3 sequences, around 20% of them singletons. The starting material was PBMCs from blood, obtained about 19 months after vaccination. The receptor source for this set is a man aged 50-75 years who received an inactivated influenza vaccine.

The CDR3, as DNA: TGTGCCAGCAGCCAAGCGACTAGCGGGAGTTTGAATGAGCAGTTCTTC. Amino acids: CASSQATSGSLNEQFF. The V gene is TRBV3-1, the J gene TRBJ2-1; 12 bases line up with TRBD2. The germline V gene encodes CDR1 LGHDT and CDR2 YNNKEL (reference sequence). Unmatched junction bases numbered 5, after V lost 1 base and J lost 7 bases. There are 16 residues in the CDR3.

This rearrangement joins TRBV5-5 to TRBJ1-1; possibly TRBD1 for D (6 bases). Germline lookup yields CDR1 SGHKS and CDR2 YYEKEE (reference sequence). The V and J ends lost 4 bases and 11 bases respectively, with 21 bases between them. The CDR3 consists of 14 residues. The CDR3, as DNA: TGTGCCAGCAGCACGGACGGGGGCACTGTTGGGGCTTTCTTT. Its protein product is CASSTDGGTVGAFF.

This clonotype was detected only a few times. This chain connects TRBV12-3 or TRBV12-4 to TRBJ1-5; TRBD1 aligns across 8 bases. The CDR3 runs 14 residues. The V segment lost 6 bases and the J segment 6 bases; nucleotides outside the gene matches: 7. The CDR3 reads CASRARGRGQPQHF. CDR3 DNA sequence: TGTGCCAGCAGGGCCAGGGGGCGCGGTCAGCCCCAGCATTTT.

This rearrangement joins TRBV18 to TRBJ1-1, with D possibly TRBD1 on 6 matching bases. The CDR3 contains 16 residues. The V and J ends lost 4 bases and 2 bases respectively, with 17 bases between them. Germline CDR1 KGHSH, CDR2 LQKENI. This CDR3 reads CASSHAPGASNTEAFF. The CDR3 DNA is TGTGCCAGCTCACACGCGCCGGGGGCGAGTAACACTGAAGCTTTCTTT. Complete variable domain (other parts from reference TRBV18 and TRBJ1-1): NAGVMQNPRHLVRRRGQEARLRCSPMKGHSHVYWYRQLPEEGLKFMVYLQKENIIDESGMPKERFSAEFPKEGPSILRIQQVVRGDSAAYFCASSHAPGASNTEAFFGQGTRLTVV.

This clonotype was found many times. This chain links TRBV9 with TRBJ1-2, with 9 bases fitting TRBD1. The CDR3 length is 15 residues. Germline-derived CDR1 and CDR2 are SGDLS and YYNGEE. V shed 4 bases, J shed 4 bases, and the junction held 8 bases outside the gene matches. Here the CDR3 reads CASSPAGTGIYGYTF. The CDR3 coding sequence is TGTGCCAGCAGCCCAGCCGGGACAGGGATCTATGGCTACACCTTC. The full variable domain, rest sourced from reference TRBV9 and TRBJ1-2, is DSGVTQTPKHLITATGQRVTLRCSPRSGDLSVYWYQQSLDQGLQFLIQYYNGEERAKGNILERFSAQQFPDLHSELNLSSLELGDSALYFCASSPAGTGIYGYTFGSGTRLTVV.

This clonotype was observed a single time. An end of the junction does not agree with germline; a read error may underlie this. The chain uses TRBV11-1 and TRBJ2-2; TRBD2 matches 10 bases. The CDR3 contains 20 residues. From germline, CDR1 is SGHAT and CDR2 FQDESV (reference sequence). CDR3 sequence reads: CASSLRLAGESNANTGELFF. In nucleotides, the CDR3 is TGTGCCAGCAGCTTAAGGCTAGCGGGAGAGAGTAACGCGAACACCGGGGAGCTTTTTTTT.

This clonotype has a handful of counts. The V gene is TRBV12-3 or TRBV12-4, the J gene TRBJ1-1; D is unclear. Between the trimmed V and J ends, which lost 3 bases and 7 bases, there was a span of 9 bases. The CDR3 runs 12 residues. The DNA of the CDR3 is TGTGCCAGCAGTTTGCTTCCGGGTGAAGCTTTCTTT. Its protein product is CASSLLPGEAFF.

The V gene is TRBV5-1, the J gene TRBJ2-7; D is unclear. Germline V CDR1 and CDR2: SGHRS, YFSETQ. The V gene lost 5 bases and the J gene lost 2 bases, with 11 bases spanning the gap. The CDR3 length is 13 residues. The CDR3: CASREAGPYEQYF. CDR3 in DNA: TGCGCCAGCAGAGAGGCAGGACCCTACGAGCAGTACTTC.

The rearrangement joins TRBV5-1 to TRBJ2-1; D gene unclear. Per the germline V gene, CDR1 is SGHRS and CDR2 is YFSETQ. Trimming took 0 bases from V and 4 from J, leaving 11 bases between them. The CDR3 length is 15 residues. CDR3 in DNA: TGCGCCAGCAGCTTGGAGCCTGGAATTTACAATGAGCAGTTCTTC. This encodes CASSLEPGIYNEQFF.

The chain links TRBV15 to TRBJ2-7; D may be TRBD1 (6 bases). The CDR3 length is 15 residues. Trimming took off 2 bases at V and 0 bases at J, with 11 bases between the two ends. CDR1 and CDR2 from the germline V gene are LNHNV and YYDKDF (reference sequence). CDR3 region: CATSRSGQNSYEQYF. The DNA of the CDR3 is TGTGCCACCAGCAGATCCGGACAGAACTCCTACGAGCAGTACTTC.

The rearrangement uses TRBV7-2 and TRBJ1-6; D may be TRBD1 (6 bases). CDR3 length: 17 residues. CDR1 is SGHTA, CDR2 FQGNSA, per germline. The ends were cut back, 6 bases at V and 6 bases at J, with 21 bases in the middle. This chain's CDR3 is CASSRAYRERSNSPLHF. The CDR3, as DNA: TGTGCCAGCAGTAGGGCCTACAGGGAGAGGAGTAATTCACCCCTCCACTTT. Drawing the rest from reference TRBV7-2 and TRBJ1-6, the complete variable domain is GAGVSQSPSNKVTEKGKDVELRCDPISGHTALYWYRQSLGQGLEFLIYFQGNSAPDKSGLPSDRFSAERTGGSVSTLTIQRTQQEDSAVYLCASSRAYRERSNSPLHFGNGTRLTVT.

This clonotype was seen many times. This chain uses TRBV6-4 with TRBJ1-5; D gene uncertain. The CDR3 loop spans 15 amino acids. V was shortened by 3 bases and J by 2 bases, with 11 bases between the two germline ends. The V gene's germline CDR1 is MRHNA and CDR2 SNTAGT. CDR3 protein: CASSEMSGGNQPQHF. The CDR3 bases are TGTGCCAGCAGTGAAATGTCTGGGGGCAATCAGCCCCAGCATTTT.

This clonotype was seen a few times. The rearrangement uses TRBV4-2 and TRBJ1-4; no firm D call. The CDR3 covers 15 residues. Germline loops: CDR1 LGHNA, CDR2 YNFKEQ. Trimming stripped 1 base from V and 4 bases from J, with 10 bases between. The CDR3 nucleotides read TGTGCCAGCAGCCAAGCAGGAAGCCTTAATGAAAAACTGTTTTTT. Amino acid sequence: CASSQAGSLNEKLFF.

CDR3 in amino acids: CASSLGLSSGNTIYF. CDR3 bases: TGTGCCAGCAGCTTAGGTCTCAGCTCTGGAAACACCATATATTTT. The V and J genes are TRBV11-2 and TRBJ1-3; D uncertain. Trimming cost V 1 base and J 0 bases, with 7 bases left between them. This CDR3 has 15 amino acids. Germline CDR1 and CDR2: SGHAT and FQNNGV.

The CDR3 sequence is CASSQLSEQYF. CDR3 coding DNA: TGTGCCAGCAGCCAATTAAGTGAGCAGTACTTC. The chain joins TRBV12-3 or TRBV12-4 to TRBJ2-7; D unclear. This CDR3 has 11 residues. Trimming cost V 6 bases and J 7 bases, with 10 bases left between them.

This clonotype was counted a few times. The chain recombines TRBV10-1 with TRBJ1-6; no clear D. The germline V gene encodes CDR1 WNHNN and CDR2 SYGVQD (reference sequence). Trimming shortened V by 8 bases and J by 15 bases, and 8 bases separated the two germline ends. The CDR3 consists of 9 residues. Here the CDR3 DNA reads TGCGCCAGCGGTGGACGCCTCCACTTT. It codes for CASGGRLHF.

This rearrangement joins TRBV20-1 to TRBJ2-6; 7 nucleotides align to TRBD1. Trimming took 5 bases from V and 3 from J; bases not matched to a gene: 4. CDR3 length: 14 amino acids. In germline, CDR1 is DFQATT, CDR2 SNEGSKA (reference sequence). CDR3 in amino acids: CSALQGNGANVLTF. The DNA of the CDR3 is TGCAGTGCTTTACAGGGGAATGGGGCCAACGTCCTGACTTTC.

The chain couples TRBV7-2 to TRBJ2-7; 7 bases agree with TRBD2. The junction had 5 bases not matched to a gene; V was cut back by 0 bases and J by 3 bases. Germline V lookup: CDR1 SGHTA, CDR2 FQGNSA. The CDR3 is 15 amino acids. For the CDR3, the DNA is TGTGCCAGCAGCTTAGCTTGGGCGGGGGACTACGAGCAGTACTTC. It encodes CASSLAWAGDYEQYF.

The J gene is TRBJ2-1, the V gene TRBV3-1; D ambiguous. Trimming removed 3 bases from V and 3 bases from J, with 18 bases in between. The CDR3 consists of 17 residues. Germline loops: CDR1 LGHDT, CDR2 YNNKEL (reference sequence). The CDR3 is CASSQALGLGGYNEQFF. The CDR3, as DNA: TGTGCCAGCAGCCAGGCGCTGGGGTTGGGTGGCTACAATGAGCAGTTCTTC.

This clonotype was observed once. The V call is TRBV2, the J call TRBJ1-5; D is undetermined. The CDR3 loop spans 13 amino acids. CDR1 and CDR2 (germline): SNHLY, FYNNEI. With 4 bases removed from V and 4 bases from J, the gap between germline ends came to 8 bases. CDR3 nucleotide sequence: TGTGCCAGCAGTGGGAAAGGAAATCAGCCCCAGCATTTT. It is translated as CASSGKGNQPQHF. The full variable domain, with the rest looked up from reference TRBV2 and TRBJ1-5, is EPEVTQTPSHQVTQMGQEVILRCVPISNHLYFYWYRQILGQKVEFLVSFYNNEISEKSEIFDDQFSVERPDGSNFTLKIRSTKLEDSAMYFCASSGKGNQPQHFGDGTRLSIL.

This clonotype was observed a handful of times. The V and J genes are TRBV12-3 or TRBV12-4 and TRBJ2-7, with 8 bases aligning to TRBD2. V gave up 5 bases and J gave up 3 bases; unmatched junction bases: 6. This CDR3 has 14 residues. Here the CDR3 reads CASSVASGFYEQYF. CDR3 DNA sequence: TGTGCCAGCAGTGTCGCTAGCGGGTTCTACGAGCAGTACTTC.

This clonotype turned up a few times. Here the CDR3 DNA reads TGTGCCAGCACAACCGCGGGGAGCAAAGGGGGCACTGAAGCTTTCTTT. As protein: CASTTAGSKGGTEAFF. This chain joins TRBV18 and TRBJ1-1; D perhaps matches TRBD1 (6 bases). Trimming pared 8 bases from V and 4 bases from J, leaving 23 bases between. The CDR3 consists of 16 residues. Germline CDR1 is KGHSH and CDR2 is LQKENI.

The rearrangement uses TRBV4-3 and TRBJ2-1, with TRBD2 matching over 9 bases. Trimming cost V 1 base and J 5 bases; bases outside gene matches: 3. The CDR3 is 15 residues long. CDR1 and CDR2 from the germline V gene are LGHNA and YSLEER. CDR3 sequence reads: CASSQGSGRNNEQFF. The CDR3 coding sequence is TGCGCCAGCAGCCAAGGAAGCGGGAGGAACAATGAGCAGTTCTTC.

The chain combines TRBV4-2 with TRBJ2-2; possibly TRBD1 for D (5 bases). The germline CDR1 and CDR2 sequences are LGHNA and YNFKEQ. CDR3 length: 19 amino acids. V lost 7 bases, J lost 0 bases, and 24 bases lay in between. The CDR3 nucleotides are TGTGCCAGCACCAATCCCGTAGGGGTCCCCGGAACGAACACCGGGGAGCTGTTTTTT. Translation: CASTNPVGVPGTNTGELFF.

The chain recombines TRBV5-4 with TRBJ2-3; maybe TRBD2 (7 bases). V was pared by 0 bases and J by 0 bases, with 14 bases between. The germline CDR1 and CDR2 sequences are SGHNT and YYREEE (reference sequence). This CDR3 contains 17 residues. The CDR3 nucleotides are TGTGCCAGCAGCTTGGGCCGCGGGGGCGGAAGCACAGATACGCAGTATTTT. This codes for CASSLGRGGGSTDTQYF.

This clonotype was picked up a small number of times. The chain joins TRBV15 to TRBJ1-5; D is unclear. This CDR3 spans 16 amino acids. Trimming took off 5 bases at V and 4 bases at J, with 18 bases between the two ends. CDR1 is LNHNV and CDR2 is YYDKDF in the germline V gene (reference sequence). This CDR3 reads CATSDEEVTQNQPQHF. The CDR3 region has the DNA TGTGCCACCAGCGATGAGGAAGTGACGCAAAATCAGCCCCAGCATTTT.

In its sample, this clonotype was seen a few times. The chain uses TRBV5-4 and TRBJ1-1; D ambiguous. Germline loops: CDR1 SGHNT, CDR2 YYREEE (reference sequence). Trimming stripped 4 bases from V and 9 bases from J, with 16 bases between. The CDR3 is 13 residues long. CDR3 protein: CASSRALWAQAFF. CDR3 nucleotides: TGTGCCAGCAGCCGCGCATTGTGGGCTCAAGCTTTCTTT.